This TCR beta chain was identified in a study of T-cell reconstitution after alpha-beta-depleted transplantation in children. Study-wide points: When one year had passed after transplant, most T-cell counts and diversity came from newly produced T cells. At around two months after transplant, the alpha-beta T cells were reportedly derived from several hundred expanded clones that came from non-depleted graft cells. Surviving recipient T cells and thymic progenitors accounted for the high day-60 TCRbeta diversity observed in some patients.

Unique molecular identifiers were used in preparing the TCRbeta library. TCRdb processed the PCR reads anew with MiXCR; each CDR3 protein has one entry. The sample yields 440,000 or so distinct CDR3 sequences, over 40% seen once. In the case of this clonotype: Its specificity is not known.

From germline, CDR1 is SGHRS and CDR2 YFSETQ. V was cut by 7 bases and J by 2 bases, with 12 bases left in between. The CDR3 is made up of 13 amino acids. The sequencing used PBMCs, collected before TCRalphabeta/CD19-depleted stem cell transplant. The source is a girl aged 2-10 years with aplastic anemia, due to receive a stem cell transplant. The chain is built from TRBV5-1 and TRBJ1-2; D gene unclear. Here the CDR3 reads CASGTLGNYGYTF. CDR3 DNA sequence: TGCGCCAGCGGCACGTTGGGGAACTATGGCTACACCTTC.